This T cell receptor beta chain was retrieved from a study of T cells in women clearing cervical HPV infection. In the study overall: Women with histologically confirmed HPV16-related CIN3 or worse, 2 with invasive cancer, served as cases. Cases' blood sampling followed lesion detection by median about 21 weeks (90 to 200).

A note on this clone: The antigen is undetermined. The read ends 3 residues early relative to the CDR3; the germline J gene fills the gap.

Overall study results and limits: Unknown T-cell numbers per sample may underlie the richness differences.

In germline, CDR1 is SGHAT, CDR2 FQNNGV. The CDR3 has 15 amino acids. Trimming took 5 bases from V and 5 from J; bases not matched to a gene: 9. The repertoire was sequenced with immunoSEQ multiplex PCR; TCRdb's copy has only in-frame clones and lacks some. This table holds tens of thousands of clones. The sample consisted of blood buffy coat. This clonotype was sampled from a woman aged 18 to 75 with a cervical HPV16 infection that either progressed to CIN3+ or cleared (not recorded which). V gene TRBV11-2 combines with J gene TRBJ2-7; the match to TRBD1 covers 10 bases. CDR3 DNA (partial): TGTGCCAGCAGCCCAGAGTCGGGGACAGGGGACGAG. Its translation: CASSPESGTGDE. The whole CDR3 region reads CASSPESGTGDEQYF.